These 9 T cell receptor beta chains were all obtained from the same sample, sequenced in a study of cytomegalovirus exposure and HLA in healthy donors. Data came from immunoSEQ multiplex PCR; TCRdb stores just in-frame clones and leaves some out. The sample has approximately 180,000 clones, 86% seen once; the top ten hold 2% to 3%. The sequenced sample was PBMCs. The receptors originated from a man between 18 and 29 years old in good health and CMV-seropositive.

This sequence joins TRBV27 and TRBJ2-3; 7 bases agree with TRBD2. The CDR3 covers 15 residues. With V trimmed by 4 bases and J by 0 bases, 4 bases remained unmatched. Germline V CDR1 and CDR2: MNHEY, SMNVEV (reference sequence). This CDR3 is CASSYGGSSTDTQYF. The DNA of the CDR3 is TGTGCCAGCAGTTACGGGGGGTCTAGCACAGATACGCAGTATTTT.

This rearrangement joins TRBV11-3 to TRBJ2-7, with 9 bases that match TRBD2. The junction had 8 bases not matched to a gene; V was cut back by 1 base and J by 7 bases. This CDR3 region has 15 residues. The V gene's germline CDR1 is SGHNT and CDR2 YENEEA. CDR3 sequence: CASSLGSGGQGEQYF. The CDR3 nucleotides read TGTGCCAGCAGCTTAGGGAGCGGGGGGCAAGGAGAGCAGTACTTC. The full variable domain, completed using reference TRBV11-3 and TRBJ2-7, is EAGVVQSPRYKIIEKKQPVAFWCNPISGHNTLYWYLQNLGQGPELLIRYENEEAVDDSQLPKDRFSAERLKGVDSTLKIQPAELGDSAVYLCASSLGSGGQGEQYFGPGTRLTVT.

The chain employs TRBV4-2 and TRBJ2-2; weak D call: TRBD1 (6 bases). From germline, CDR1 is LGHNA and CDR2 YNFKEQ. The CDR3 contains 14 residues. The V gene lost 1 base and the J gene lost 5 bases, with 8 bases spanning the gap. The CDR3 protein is CASSQVQGTGELFF. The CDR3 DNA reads TGTGCCAGCAGCCAAGTACAGGGAACCGGGGAGCTGTTTTTT.

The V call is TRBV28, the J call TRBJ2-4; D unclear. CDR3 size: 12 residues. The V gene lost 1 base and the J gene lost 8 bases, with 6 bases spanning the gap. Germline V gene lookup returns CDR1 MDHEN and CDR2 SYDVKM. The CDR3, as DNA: TGTGCCAGCAGTTTATCTTCGGACATTCAGTACTTC. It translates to CASSLSSDIQYF.

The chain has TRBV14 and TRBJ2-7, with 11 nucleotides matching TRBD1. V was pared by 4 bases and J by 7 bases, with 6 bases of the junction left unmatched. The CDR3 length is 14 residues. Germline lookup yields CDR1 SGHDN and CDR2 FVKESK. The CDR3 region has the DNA TGTGCCAGCAGCCTCGGACAGGGGGCTAAGGAGCAGTACTTC. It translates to CASSLGQGAKEQYF.

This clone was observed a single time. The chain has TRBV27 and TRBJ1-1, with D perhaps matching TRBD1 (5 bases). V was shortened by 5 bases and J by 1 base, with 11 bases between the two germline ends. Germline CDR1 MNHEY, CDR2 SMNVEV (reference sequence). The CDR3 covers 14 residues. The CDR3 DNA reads TGTGCCAGCAGTCGCTCGGGGGGGAACACTGAAGCTTTCTTT. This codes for CASSRSGGNTEAFF.

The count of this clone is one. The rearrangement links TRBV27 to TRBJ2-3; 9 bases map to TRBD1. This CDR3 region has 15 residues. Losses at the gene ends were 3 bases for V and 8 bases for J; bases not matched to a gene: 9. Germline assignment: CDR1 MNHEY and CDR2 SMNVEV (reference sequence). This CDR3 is CASSLTGTGKGTQYF. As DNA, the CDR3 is TGTGCCAGCAGTTTGACCGGGACAGGGAAAGGTACGCAGTATTTT.

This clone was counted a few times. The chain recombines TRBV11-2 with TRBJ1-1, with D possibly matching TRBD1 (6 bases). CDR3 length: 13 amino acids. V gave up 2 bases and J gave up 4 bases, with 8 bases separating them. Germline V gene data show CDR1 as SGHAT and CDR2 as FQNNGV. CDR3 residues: CASSLSRGTEAFF. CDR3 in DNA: TGTGCCAGCAGCTTAAGCAGGGGCACTGAAGCTTTCTTT.

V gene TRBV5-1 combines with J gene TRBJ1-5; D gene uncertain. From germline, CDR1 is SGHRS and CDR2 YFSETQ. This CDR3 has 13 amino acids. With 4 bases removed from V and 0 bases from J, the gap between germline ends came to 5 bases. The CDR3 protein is CASSADSNQPQHF. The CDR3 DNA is TGCGCCAGCAGCGCAGATAGCAATCAGCCCCAGCATTTT.